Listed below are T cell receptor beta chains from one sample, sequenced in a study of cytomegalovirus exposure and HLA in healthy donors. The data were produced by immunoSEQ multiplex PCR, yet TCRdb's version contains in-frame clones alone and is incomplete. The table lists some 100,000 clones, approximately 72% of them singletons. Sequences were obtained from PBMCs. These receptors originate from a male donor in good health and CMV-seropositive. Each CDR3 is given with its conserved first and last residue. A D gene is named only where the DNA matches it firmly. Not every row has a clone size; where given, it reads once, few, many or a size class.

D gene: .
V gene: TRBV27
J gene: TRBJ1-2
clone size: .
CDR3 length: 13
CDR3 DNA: TGTGCCAGCAGCCTTACTGGAGGCTATGGCTACACCTTC
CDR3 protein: CASSLTGGYGYTF

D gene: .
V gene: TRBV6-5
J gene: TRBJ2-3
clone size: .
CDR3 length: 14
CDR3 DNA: TGTGCCAGCAGTTACTCGGCAGCAGGGGATACGCAGTATTTT
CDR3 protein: CASSYSAAGDTQYF

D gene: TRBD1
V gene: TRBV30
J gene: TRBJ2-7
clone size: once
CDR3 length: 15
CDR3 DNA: TGTGCCTGGAGTGTAGGGGGCACAGGGAACTACGAGCAGTACTTC
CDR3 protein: CAWSVGGTGNYEQYF

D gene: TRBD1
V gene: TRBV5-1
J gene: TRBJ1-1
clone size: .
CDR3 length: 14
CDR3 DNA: TGCGCCAGCAGCTGGGACAGAATGAACACTGAAGCTTTCTTT
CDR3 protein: CASSWDRMNTEAFF

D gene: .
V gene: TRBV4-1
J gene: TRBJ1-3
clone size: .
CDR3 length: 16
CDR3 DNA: TGCGCCAGCAGCCAACCAACAGGCCCTGGTGGAAACACCATATATTTT
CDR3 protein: CASSQPTGPGGNTIYF

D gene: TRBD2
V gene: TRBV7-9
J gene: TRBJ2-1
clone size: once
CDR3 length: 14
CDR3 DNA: TGTGCCAGCTTCTCTGACGGGGGGGACAATGAGCAGTTCTTC
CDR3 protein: CASFSDGGDNEQFF

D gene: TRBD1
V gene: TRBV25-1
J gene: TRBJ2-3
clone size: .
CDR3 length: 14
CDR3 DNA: TGTGCCAGCAGTGGAGAGACAGGGGGGGATACGCAGTATTTT
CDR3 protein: CASSGETGGDTQYF

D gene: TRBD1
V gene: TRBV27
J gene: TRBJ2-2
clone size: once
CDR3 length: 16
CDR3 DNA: TGTGCCAGCAGTTCCCCCGGGACAGGGGCCACCGGGGAGCTGTTTTTT
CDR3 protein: CASSSPGTGATGELFF

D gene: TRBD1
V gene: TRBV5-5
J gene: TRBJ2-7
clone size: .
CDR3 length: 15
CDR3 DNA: TGTGCCAGCAGCTGGGACAGGGGGAGCTCCTACGAGCAGTACTTC
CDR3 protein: CASSWDRGSSYEQYF

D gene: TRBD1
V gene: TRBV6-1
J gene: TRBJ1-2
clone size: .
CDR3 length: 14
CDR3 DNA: TGTGCCAGCAGTGAGGGACAGGCTAACTATGGCTACACCTTC
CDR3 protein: CASSEGQANYGYTF

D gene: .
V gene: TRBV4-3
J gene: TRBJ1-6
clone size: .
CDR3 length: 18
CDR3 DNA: TGCGCCAGCAGCCAAGAAGCGGGGTACGGCTCCTATAATTCACCCCTCCACTTT
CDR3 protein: CASSQEAGYGSYNSPLHF

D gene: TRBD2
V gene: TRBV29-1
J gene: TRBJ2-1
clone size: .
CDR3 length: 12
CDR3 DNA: TGCAGCGTCTTAGCGGGGGTCCACGAGCAGTTCTTC
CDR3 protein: CSVLAGVHEQFF

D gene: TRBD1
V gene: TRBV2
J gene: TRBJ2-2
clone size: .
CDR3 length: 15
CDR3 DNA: TGTGCCAGCGGGGGAGGCCAGGGGGCGTCCGGGGAGCTGTTTTTT
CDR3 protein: CASGGGQGASGELFF

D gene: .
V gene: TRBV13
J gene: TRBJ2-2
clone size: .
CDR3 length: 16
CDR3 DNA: TGTGCCAGCAGCTTAGACGGGGAGGAACTCAGCGGGGAGCTGTTTTTT
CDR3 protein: CASSLDGEELSGELFF

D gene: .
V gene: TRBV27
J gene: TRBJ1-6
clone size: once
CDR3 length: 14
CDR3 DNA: TGTGCCAGCGGCCCAAGGGGCCCGGATTCACCCCTCCACTTT
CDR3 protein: CASGPRGPDSPLHF